These 32 T cell receptor beta chains share one sample of origin, sequenced in a study of CD8 T cells in Susac syndrome. Random hexamers primed reverse transcription of 0.5 to 1 ug RNA. TCRdb re-called the immunoSEQ multiplex PCR reads through MiXCR, storing one row per CDR3 protein. The repertoire has 100,000 to 150,000 distinct CDR3 sequences, more than 85% of them found once; the top ten carry roughly 0.3%. The sequenced sample consisted of CD8+ T cells from PBMCs. The origin of the receptors is a human donor with multiple sclerosis.

This clonotype was seen a handful of times. CDR3 in DNA: TGTGCCAGCAGCTTAAGTTCGGAGACCCAGTACTTC. Its translation: CASSLSSETQYF. The genes are TRBV13 and TRBJ2-5; D gene ambiguous. Trimming removed 2 bases at V and 5 bases at J, with 6 bases between. The CDR3 has 12 residues. Per germline, CDR1 PRHDT and CDR2 FYEKMQ (reference sequence).

This clonotype showed up just once. The chain combines TRBV9 with TRBJ2-2, with 7 bases that match TRBD1. Germline V gene lookup returns CDR1 SGDLS and CDR2 YYNGEE. V lost 0 bases and J lost 4; bases outside the gene matches: 15. The CDR3 spans 19 residues. As DNA, the CDR3 is TGTGCCAGCAGCGTAGCTACGGAGACAGGGAATTATGGCACCGGGGAGCTGTTTTTT. This translates into CASSVATETGNYGTGELFF.

This chain uses TRBV30 with TRBJ2-7; D gene unclear. This CDR3 region has 13 residues. V was trimmed by 3 bases and J by 2 bases, leaving 11 bases between them. Germline V CDR1 and CDR2: GTSNPN, SVGIG (reference sequence). The CDR3 DNA reads as TGTGCCTGGAGAGAGACTGGCACCTACGAGCAGTACGTC. This codes for CAWRETGTYEQYV.

The chain recombines TRBV4-1 with TRBJ2-3, with D perhaps TRBD1 (6 bases). The CDR3 has 16 amino acids. The V gene's germline CDR1 is MGHRA and CDR2 YSYEKL. V was clipped by 1 base and J by 2 bases, with 13 bases between them. CDR3 nucleotides: TGCGCCAGCAGCCAAGGCCCAGGGGCAACCACAGATACGCAGTATTTT. Protein: CASSQGPGATTDTQYF.

The chain couples TRBV7-8 to TRBJ2-7, with TRBD1 as a possible D gene (5 bases). V was shortened by 7 bases and J by 2 bases, with 9 bases between the two germline ends. Germline CDR1 SGHVS, CDR2 FQNEAQ. This CDR3 is 12 amino acids long. CDR3 protein: CASTTGAYEQYF. CDR3 sequence (DNA): TGTGCCAGCACTACAGGAGCCTACGAGCAGTACTTC.

V and J are TRBV15 and TRBJ2-2; 9 bases are a match to TRBD2. CDR1 and CDR2 (germline): LNHNV, YYDKDF (reference sequence). J lost 5 bases, V lost 1 base, and 14 bases had no gene match. CDR3 length: 19 amino acids. This CDR3 reads CATSRVLAAGGSGTGELFF. The CDR3, as DNA: TGTGCCACCAGCAGAGTCCTGGCTGCGGGAGGGTCGGGGACCGGGGAGCTGTTTTTT.

This clonotype was recorded only once. CDR3 bases: TGCAGTGCTCACCGTAGCGGGGGGGCCCAGAAGGCCTACAATGAGCAGTTCTTC. Amino acid sequence: CSAHRSGGAQKAYNEQFF. The chain employs TRBV20-1 and TRBJ2-1; TRBD2 matches at 11 bases. CDR3 length equals 18 residues. J was trimmed by 2 bases and V by 5 bases; bases with no gene match: 14. Germline V gene data show CDR1 as DFQATT and CDR2 as SNEGSKA (reference sequence).

This chain connects TRBV21-1 to TRBJ1-6. TRBV21-1 is annotated as a pseudogene. The length of the CDR3 is 15 residues. The chain's CDR3 is CASNWWPIYNSPLHF. The CDR3 DNA reads TGTGCCAGCAACTGGTGGCCCATTTATAATTCACCCCTCCACTTT.

The J gene is TRBJ1-5, the V gene TRBV7-9; 8 bases align to TRBD1. J lost 10 bases, V lost 4 bases, and 6 bases had no gene match. CDR1 is SEHNR, CDR2 FQNEAQ, per germline (reference sequence). The CDR3 consists of 13 residues. The CDR3 protein is CASSSDRGDPQHF. DNA of the CDR3: TGTGCCAGCAGCTCCGACAGGGGCGACCCCCAGCATTTT. Complete variable domain (other parts from reference TRBV7-9 and TRBJ1-5): DTGVSQNPRHKITKRGQNVTFRCDPISEHNRLYWYRQTLGQGPEFLTYFQNEAQLEKSRLLSDRFSAERPKGSFSTLEIQRTEQGDSAMYLCASSSDRGDPQHFGDGTRLSIL.

The chain has TRBV7-8 and TRBJ1-6; 7 bases map to TRBD1. V lost 4 bases, J lost 7 bases, and 7 bases stayed unmatched. From germline, CDR1 is SGHVS and CDR2 FQNEAQ. This CDR3 contains 15 residues. The CDR3 DNA follows: TGTGCCAGCAGCTCCAGGGGGAACAGGAATTCACCCCTCCACTTT. Its protein is CASSSRGNRNSPLHF.

The chain is built from TRBV9 and TRBJ2-3; the match to TRBD2 covers 13 bases. The V gene's germline CDR1 is SGDLS and CDR2 YYNGEE. The CDR3 loop spans 17 amino acids. Losses at the gene ends were 3 bases for V and 5 bases for J; bases not matched to a gene: 9. CDR3 bases: TGTGCCAGCAGCGGAGTGACTAGCGGGGGGAGGAGAGATACGCAGTATTTT. Its protein product is CASSGVTSGGRRDTQYF.

The rearrangement joins TRBV24-1 to TRBJ2-1; no definite D call. Trimming cost V 9 bases and J 10 bases, with 12 bases left between them. This CDR3 is 11 amino acids long. CDR1 is KGHDR and CDR2 is SFDVKD in the germline V gene. The CDR3 DNA reads TGTGCCACCGCAGAAGGGCGAGAGCAGTTCTTC. Protein sequence: CATAEGREQFF.

The chain has TRBV9 and TRBJ2-3; TRBD2 matches 9 bases. This CDR3 has 20 amino acids. V lost 0 bases, J lost 1 base, and 15 bases stayed unmatched. Germline V gives CDR1 SGDLS, CDR2 YYNGEE. The CDR3 sequence is CASSVDTGGGDPYGTDTQYF. The CDR3 DNA follows: TGTGCCAGCAGCGTAGATACTGGCGGGGGGGATCCCTATGGCACAGATACGCAGTATTTT.

This sequence joins TRBV12-3 or TRBV12-4 and TRBJ1-1; D perhaps matches TRBD1 (5 bases). V was shortened by 3 bases and J by 11 bases, with 10 bases between the two germline ends. The CDR3 totals 11 residues. The CDR3 region is CASSLGGTAFF. In nucleotides, the CDR3 is TGTGCCAGCAGTTTGGGAGGGACGGCTTTCTTT.

V and J are TRBV9 and TRBJ1-1, with D perhaps matching TRBD1 (6 bases). V was pared by 1 base and J by 3 bases, with 25 bases between. The CDR3 is 19 amino acids. Germline CDR1 is SGDLS and CDR2 is YYNGEE. CDR3 amino acids: CASSVLEQGTSKFDTEAFF. The CDR3 DNA is TGTGCCAGCAGCGTACTCGAACAGGGAACGTCGAAATTCGACACTGAAGCTTTCTTT.

This chain joins TRBV20-1 and TRBJ2-1; possibly TRBD1 or TRBD2 for D (5 bases each). V gave up 2 bases and J gave up 3 bases, with 17 bases separating them. Germline lookup yields CDR1 DFQATT and CDR2 SNEGSKA (reference sequence). The CDR3 totals 16 residues. The CDR3 spells CSARPDGRGLYNEQFF. CDR3 in DNA: TGCAGTGCTAGACCCGATGGACGGGGCCTCTACAATGAGCAGTTCTTC.

The chain has TRBV7-9 and TRBJ1-2; D uncertain. The CDR3 runs 15 residues. The germline CDR1 and CDR2 sequences are SEHNR and FQNEAQ (reference sequence). Trimming shortened V by 0 bases and J by 2 bases, and 10 bases separated the two germline ends. CDR3 sequence: CASSLAREGNYGYTF. The DNA for the CDR3 is TGTGCCAGCAGCTTAGCGCGGGAAGGGAACTATGGCTACACCTTC. The whole variable domain, filled in from reference TRBV7-9 and TRBJ1-2, reads DTGVSQNPRHKITKRGQNVTFRCDPISEHNRLYWYRQTLGQGPEFLTYFQNEAQLEKSRLLSDRFSAERPKGSFSTLEIQRTEQGDSAMYLCASSLAREGNYGYTFGSGTRLTVV.

The CDR3 bases are TGTGCCAGCAGGCGACCTGAATCCCCGTCTGGGGCCAACGTCCTGACTTTC. Its translation is CASRRPESPSGANVLTF. The J gene is TRBJ2-6, the V gene TRBV2, with D uncertain. Looked up from germline, CDR1 is SNHLY and CDR2 is FYNNEI. The CDR3 has 17 residues. V was pared by 6 bases and J by 1 base, with 16 bases between.

V usage is TRBV15 and J usage is TRBJ2-3; 8 bases map to TRBD2. CDR3 length equals 16 residues. Per the germline V gene, CDR1 is LNHNV and CDR2 is YYDKDF (reference sequence). J was trimmed by 4 bases and V by 0 bases; bases with no gene match: 6. In DNA, the CDR3 is TGTGCCACCAGCAGAGATCGGGGCGGGGGGTCAGATACGCAGTATTTT. Translated, it gives CATSRDRGGGSDTQYF.

V and J are TRBV4-2 and TRBJ1-1, with D possibly matching TRBD1 (5 bases). Germline V gene sequence: CDR1 LGHNA, CDR2 YNFKEQ. The CDR3 runs to 14 residues. Trimming removed 2 bases from V and 4 bases from J, with 11 bases in between. CDR3 nucleotides: TGTGCCAGCAGCCAATGGGGGGGGATCACTGAAGCTTTCTTT. Translating gives CASSQWGGITEAFF.

The chain is built from TRBV7-3 and TRBJ2-5; 8 bases are shared with TRBD1. CDR1 and CDR2 (germline): SGHTA, FQGTGA. V was clipped by 5 bases and J by 2 bases; unmatched bases: 7. The CDR3 has 15 residues. This chain's CDR3 is CASSGAGGWQETQYF. The CDR3 nucleotides read TGTGCCAGCAGCGGGGCAGGGGGCTGGCAAGAGACCCAGTACTTC.

The rearrangement joins TRBV28 to TRBJ2-7; D perhaps matches TRBD1 (7 bases). CDR1 and CDR2 (germline): MDHEN, SYDVKM. V lost 6 bases and J lost 3, with 15 bases in between. This CDR3 is 14 amino acids long. The CDR3 coding sequence is TGTGCCAGCAGGCCCGCAGGGGGGAACTACGAGCAGTACTTC. Its translation is CASRPAGGNYEQYF.

The J gene is TRBJ1-5, the V gene TRBV5-6, with no clear D. The V gene's germline CDR1 is SGHDT and CDR2 YYEEEE. CDR3 length: 13 residues. Trimming left V 4 bases short and J 7 bases short, with 12 bases between. CDR3 in amino acids: CASSLGAGQPQHF. CDR3 DNA: TGTGCCAGCAGCCTAGGAGCGGGGCAGCCCCAGCATTTT.

The genes are TRBV4-1 and TRBJ1-1; possible D gene TRBD1, 6 bases. This CDR3 has 14 amino acids. Germline CDR1 and CDR2: MGHRA and YSYEKL. Trimming left V 4 bases short and J 1 base short, with 10 bases between. The CDR3 DNA sequence: TGCGCCAGCAGCCGGAAGACAGGGAACACTGAAGCTTTCTTT. Its protein is CASSRKTGNTEAFF.

This chain connects TRBV4-1 to TRBJ2-3, with TRBD2 matching 7 bases. The CDR3 consists of 17 residues. CDR1 and CDR2 from the germline V gene are MGHRA and YSYEKL. V lost 3 bases and J lost 0; bases outside the gene matches: 9. This CDR3 reads CASSHGYSGSSTDTQYF. DNA for the CDR3: TGCGCCAGCAGCCACGGATATAGCGGGTCTAGCACAGATACGCAGTATTTT.

J is TRBJ2-1 and V is TRBV27, with D maybe TRBD2 (6 bases). In germline, CDR1 is MNHEY, CDR2 SMNVEV (reference sequence). V was clipped by 7 bases and J by 8 bases, with 12 bases between them. This CDR3 spans 12 amino acids. The CDR3 coding sequence is TGTGCCAGCATAGGGACGGGGGATGAGCAGTTCTTC. Translated: CASIGTGDEQFF.

The CDR3 is CASSVGSGEAGDTQYF. The DNA for the CDR3 is TGTGCCAGCAGCGTAGGTAGCGGGGAGGCGGGAGATACGCAGTATTTT. V gene TRBV9 combines with J gene TRBJ2-3; 8 nucleotides match TRBD2. Germline V gene data show CDR1 as SGDLS and CDR2 as YYNGEE. V trimming: 0 bases; J trimming: 5 bases; junction bases outside the gene matches: 8. CDR3 size: 16 residues. Full variable domain (remainder filled in from reference TRBV9 and TRBJ2-3): DSGVTQTPKHLITATGQRVTLRCSPRSGDLSVYWYQQSLDQGLQFLIQYYNGEERAKGNILERFSAQQFPDLHSELNLSSLELGDSALYFCASSVGSGEAGDTQYFGPGTRLTVL.

This clonotype was recorded only once. J is TRBJ1-1 and V is TRBV5-1; D is possibly TRBD1 (6 bases). Trimming removed 5 bases from V and 3 bases from J, with 20 bases in between. The germline gives CDR1 SGHRS, CDR2 YFSETQ. The CDR3 has 16 residues. The CDR3 bases are TGCGCCAGCAGTCAAAAGGGGGGCTCTGGATACACTGAAGCTTTCTTT. This gives the protein CASSQKGGSGYTEAFF.

This rearrangement joins TRBV4-1 to TRBJ2-5; TRBD2 might be the D (6 bases). The CDR3 consists of 16 residues. The germline gives CDR1 MGHRA, CDR2 YSYEKL. V was cut by 2 bases and J by 5 bases, with 18 bases left in between. CDR3 nucleotides: TGCGCCAGCAGCCAACGGGAGCGAACCCTGTCTGAGACCCAGTACTTC. This translates into CASSQRERTLSETQYF.

The rearrangement joins TRBV5-4 to TRBJ2-3; D possibly corresponds to TRBD2 (5 bases). This CDR3 contains 13 residues. Germline values: CDR1 SGHNT, CDR2 YYREEE (reference sequence). Trimming stripped 2 bases from V and 6 bases from J, with 10 bases between. The CDR3, as DNA: TGTGCCAGCAGCTTCGGGGTGATGGATACGCAGTATTTT. It yields the protein CASSFGVMDTQYF. Complete variable domain (other parts from reference TRBV5-4 and TRBJ2-3): ETGVTQSPTHLIKTRGQQVTLRCSSQSGHNTVSWYQQALGQGPQFIFQYYREEENGRGNFPPRFSGLQFPNYSSELNVNALELDDSALYLCASSFGVMDTQYFGPGTRLTVL.

This chain joins TRBV7-9 and TRBJ2-4; 9 bases are shared with TRBD2. V lost 2 bases to trimming and J lost 6 bases; unmatched junction nucleotides: 11. The CDR3 length is 17 residues. Germline CDR1 reads SEHNR; CDR2 reads FQNEAQ (reference sequence). The CDR3 region has the DNA TGTGCCAGCAGCTTAACCTCGGCGGGGGGGCCGGGAAACATTCAGTACTTC. Its protein is CASSLTSAGGPGNIQYF.

CDR3 protein: CASSGLYADTQYF. Here the CDR3 DNA reads TGTGCCAGCAGTGGATTGTATGCAGATACGCAGTATTTT. The V gene is TRBV6-5, the J gene TRBJ2-3; no clear D gene. Germline CDR1 and CDR2: MNHEY and SVGAGI. Trimming removed 5 bases at V and 4 bases at J, with 10 bases between. The CDR3 extends over 13 amino acids.